Presented here are 24 T cell receptor beta chains from one specimen sequenced in a study of identical twins. TCRdb re-analysed the 5' RACE reads in MiXCR, keeping a single row per CDR3 protein. The table shows some 790,000 distinct CDR3 sequences, with approximately 18% occurring only once. These same records also appear under a second study, on T cells expressing NK-cell markers.

Source material: PBMCs. These receptors all stem from a young woman in good health.

The chain carries TRBV28 and TRBJ2-1, with TRBD2 identical over 11 bases. The junction had 8 bases not matched to a gene; V was cut back by 2 bases and J by 5 bases. Germline CDR1 MDHEN, CDR2 SYDVKM. CDR3 length equals 17 residues. The CDR3 reads CASSLRPGTSGHNEQFF. The CDR3 DNA is TGTGCCAGCAGTTTACGACCGGGGACTAGCGGACACAATGAGCAGTTCTTC.

This sequence joins TRBV9 and TRBJ2-5; 7 bases match TRBD1. Germline V gene lookup returns CDR1 SGDLS and CDR2 YYNGEE. The CDR3 is 13 residues long. V shed 0 bases and J 6 bases; nucleotides not matched to a gene: 2. The CDR3 region has the DNA TGTGCCAGCAGCGTAGAGGGGGCGAAGACCCAGTACTTC. It encodes CASSVEGAKTQYF.

V and J are TRBV4-2 and TRBJ1-1, with D unclear. Germline-derived CDR1 and CDR2 are LGHNA and YNFKEQ. The CDR3 sequence is 13 residues long. Trimming left V 0 bases short and J 5 bases short, with 7 bases between. The CDR3 loop reads CASSQDRSTEAFF. The CDR3 coding sequence is TGTGCCAGCAGCCAAGACAGGTCGACTGAAGCTTTCTTT.

V and J are TRBV12-3 or TRBV12-4 and TRBJ2-2; D not resolved. This CDR3 has 13 amino acids. Trimming shortened V by 11 bases and J by 4 bases, and 14 bases separated the two germline ends. CDR3: CAVGRIGTGELFF. In nucleotides, the CDR3 is TGTGCCGTAGGCCGGATCGGCACCGGGGAGCTGTTTTTT.

The CDR3 region is CASSTRTGRETQYF. Written as DNA, the CDR3 is TGTGCCAGCAGCACCAGGACAGGGCGGGAGACCCAGTACTTC. The chain joins TRBV21-1 to TRBJ2-5; the table's D call, TRBD1, has no DNA check behind it. TRBV21-1 corresponds to a pseudogene. The CDR3 has 14 residues.

V is TRBV20-1 and J is TRBJ2-5; no clear D. CDR3 length equals 12 residues. The ends were cut back, 3 bases at V and 6 bases at J, with 11 bases in the middle. Germline V lookup: CDR1 DFQATT, CDR2 SNEGSKA (reference sequence). CDR3: CSASGLRKTQYF. For the CDR3, the DNA is TGCAGTGCTAGCGGGCTACGAAAGACCCAGTACTTC.

At least ten counts were recorded for this clonotype. V and J are TRBV12-3 or TRBV12-4 and TRBJ1-1; D is unresolved. V shed 4 bases and J shed 1 base, with 10 bases lying between them. CDR3 size: 14 residues. The CDR3 DNA reads TGTGCCAGCAGTTCCCTCGACAAGAACACTGAAGCTTTCTTT. Translation: CASSSLDKNTEAFF.

This clonotype was detected many times. This sequence joins TRBV7-3 and TRBJ2-7, with TRBD2 matching 8 bases. The ends lost 3 bases at V and 2 bases at J; junction bases unmatched: 6. This CDR3 has 15 residues. Germline CDR1 SGHTA, CDR2 FQGTGA. The CDR3 DNA follows: TGTGCCAGCAGCTTTTTAGCGGGGCCCACCTACGAGCAGTACTTC. Its protein is CASSFLAGPTYEQYF.

A remark on this clonotype: The conserved phenylalanine or tryptophan normally closing the CDR3 is absent here, so this likely arose from a read error. The chain links TRBV27 to TRBJ2-7, with a weak D call TRBD1 (6 bases). The V end lost 5 bases, the J end lost 0 bases, and 11 bases lay between the germline ends. The CDR3 runs to 14 residues. The V gene's germline CDR1 is MNHEY and CDR2 SMNVEV (reference sequence). CDR3 sequence reads: CASSPGQSSYEQYL. CDR3 nucleotide sequence: TGTGCCAGCAGTCCCGGACAGAGCTCCTACGAGCAGTACCTC.

The chain recombines TRBV5-1 with TRBJ2-6, with D possibly TRBD2 on 6 matching bases. V was cut by 7 bases and J by 1 base, with 12 bases left in between. Germline CDR1 reads SGHRS; CDR2 reads YFSETQ. The CDR3 extends over 15 amino acids. The CDR3 protein is CASSRGNSGANVLTF. For the CDR3, the DNA is TGCGCCAGCTCACGGGGGAATTCTGGGGCCAACGTCCTGACTTTC.

This clonotype was counted a few times. The genes are TRBV12-3 or TRBV12-4 and TRBJ2-1; 11 bases agree with TRBD2. Trimming cost V 6 bases and J 4 bases; bases outside gene matches: 5. CDR3 length: 15 amino acids. In nucleotides, the CDR3 is TGTGCCAGCAGCCGGGGACTAGCGGCATACAATGAGCAGTTCTTC. This sequence encodes CASSRGLAAYNEQFF.

The chain is built from TRBV6-5 and TRBJ2-3, with D perhaps matching TRBD2 (5 bases). Germline assignment: CDR1 MNHEY and CDR2 SVGAGI. Trimming took off 0 bases at V and 2 bases at J, with 12 bases between the two ends. The CDR3 consists of 16 residues. In DNA, the CDR3 is TGTGCCAGCAGTTACTCCCCAGCGGAAAACACAGATACGCAGTATTTT. It yields the protein CASSYSPAENTDTQYF.

Ten or more counts support this clonotype. The chain joins TRBV12-3 or TRBV12-4 to TRBJ1-2; perhaps TRBD1 as D (6 bases). Trimming pared 5 bases from V and 4 bases from J, leaving 11 bases between. The CDR3 contains 13 residues. CDR3: CASSNQGGYGYTF. The CDR3 DNA reads as TGTGCCAGCAGTAACCAAGGGGGCTATGGCTACACCTTC.

This clonotype has only a few counts. The V gene is TRBV7-3, the J gene TRBJ2-1; tentative D call: TRBD2 (5 bases). Trimming left V 5 bases short and J 6 bases short, with 17 bases between. The V gene's germline CDR1 is SGHTA and CDR2 FQGTGA. The CDR3 is made up of 15 amino acids. DNA for the CDR3: TGTGCCAGCAGCCCCCCGGCCGGGGAAAGCAATGAGCAGTTCTTC. Encoded protein: CASSPPAGESNEQFF.

The chain links TRBV7-2 to TRBJ2-1, with 13 bases lining up with TRBD2. This CDR3 has 16 residues. V dropped 7 bases and J dropped 7; count of bases not matched to a gene: 10. CDR1 is SGHTA, CDR2 FQGNSA, per germline. This CDR3 reads CASTVRLAGGSNEQFF. In DNA, the CDR3 is TGTGCCAGCACCGTAAGACTAGCGGGGGGCTCGAATGAGCAGTTCTTC.

The chain recombines TRBV9 with TRBJ2-5, with D uncertain. Trimming removed 3 bases from V and 5 bases from J, with 14 bases in between. CDR1 and CDR2 (germline): SGDLS, YYNGEE. The CDR3 length is 14 residues. The CDR3, as DNA: TGTGCCAGCAGCGCAGGAGTTACGTGGGAGACCCAGTACTTC. Its translation is CASSAGVTWETQYF. The variable domain in full, with the rest retrieved from reference TRBV9 and TRBJ2-5, is DSGVTQTPKHLITATGQRVTLRCSPRSGDLSVYWYQQSLDQGLQFLIQYYNGEERAKGNILERFSAQQFPDLHSELNLSSLELGDSALYFCASSAGVTWETQYFGPGTRLLVL.

The chain is built from TRBV12-3 or TRBV12-4 and TRBJ1-1; TRBD1 agrees at 7 bases. J was trimmed by 4 bases and V by 10 bases; bases with no gene match: 3. This CDR3 contains 11 residues. CDR3: CATRGITEAFF. CDR3 in DNA: TGTGCCACCAGGGGGATCACTGAAGCTTTCTTT.

In this sample, this clonotype turned up a few times. The CDR3 region has the DNA TGTGCCAGCAGTGACGGGACAGGATTTTATGGCTACACCTTC. It is translated as CASSDGTGFYGYTF. The rearrangement uses TRBV6-1 and TRBJ1-2; 8 bases match TRBD1. Germline lookup yields CDR1 MNHNS and CDR2 SASEGT. J was trimmed by 5 bases and V by 3 bases; bases with no gene match: 5. The CDR3 is 14 amino acids.

V is TRBV29-1 and J is TRBJ2-1; 7 bases line up with TRBD2. The CDR3 has 15 amino acids. CDR1 and CDR2 from the germline V gene are SQVTM and ANQGSEA. V trimming: 7 bases; J trimming: 0 bases; junction bases outside the gene matches: 9. CDR3 DNA sequence: TGCAGCGCAACTACGGGACTACTCTCCTACAATGAGCAGTTCTTC. Amino acids: CSATTGLLSYNEQFF.

This chain joins TRBV6-4 and TRBJ2-7, with TRBD2 matching over 12 bases. CDR1 and CDR2 (germline): MRHNA, SNTAGT. The CDR3 has 16 amino acids. Trimming removed 8 bases from V and 4 bases from J; junction bases left unmatched: 12. The CDR3 spells CASAHQPTSGRYEQYF. DNA for the CDR3: TGTGCCAGCGCACACCAGCCCACTAGCGGGAGGTACGAGCAGTACTTC.

J is TRBJ2-7 and V is TRBV30; D possibly corresponds to TRBD1 (6 bases). CDR1 is GTSNPN, CDR2 SVGIG, per germline (reference sequence). There are 12 residues in the CDR3. The germline V and J ends were trimmed by 4 bases and 1 base, with 8 bases remaining between them. The CDR3 region is CAWKGGSYEQYF. Here the CDR3 DNA reads TGTGCCTGGAAAGGGGGATCCTACGAGCAGTACTTC.

The rearrangement links TRBV6-8 to TRBJ2-3; 8 bases map to TRBD2. Germline lookup yields CDR1 MNHGY and CDR2 SAAAGT. J gave up 8 bases and V 6 bases, and 13 bases lay outside the gene matches. The CDR3 is made up of 15 amino acids. This CDR3 reads CASRRSSGTIATQYF. CDR3 in DNA: TGTGCCAGCAGGAGGAGTAGCGGGACTATTGCTACGCAGTATTTT.

The chain couples TRBV5-1 to TRBJ2-1; 9 bases map to TRBD2. Per germline, CDR1 SGHRS and CDR2 YFSETQ. V was pared by 2 bases and J by 4 bases, with 7 bases of the junction left unmatched. CDR3 length equals 16 residues. The CDR3 DNA follows: TGCGCCAGCAGCTTACCGGGACTAGCCGCGTACAATGAGCAGTTCTTC. Protein sequence: CASSLPGLAAYNEQFF.

The chain has TRBV5-1 and TRBJ2-6; 9 bases agree with TRBD1. The CDR3 runs to 18 residues. CDR1 is SGHRS and CDR2 is YFSETQ in the germline V gene. With 4 bases clipped from V and 0 bases from J, the junction kept 8 bases outside the gene matches. CDR3 in amino acids: CASSPRTGAISGANVLTF. CDR3 coding DNA: TGCGCCAGCAGCCCGAGGACAGGGGCAATCTCTGGGGCCAACGTCCTGACTTTC.